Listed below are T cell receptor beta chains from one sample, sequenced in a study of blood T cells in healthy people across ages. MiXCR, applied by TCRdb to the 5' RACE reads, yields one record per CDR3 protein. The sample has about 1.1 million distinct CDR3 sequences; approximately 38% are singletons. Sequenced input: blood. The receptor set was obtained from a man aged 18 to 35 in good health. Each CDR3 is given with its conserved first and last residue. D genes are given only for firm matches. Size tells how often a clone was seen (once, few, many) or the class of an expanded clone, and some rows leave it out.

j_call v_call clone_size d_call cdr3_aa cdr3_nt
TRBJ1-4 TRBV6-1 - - CASGRQTANEKLFF TGTGCCAGCGGACGACAGACAGCTAATGAAAAACTGTTTTTT
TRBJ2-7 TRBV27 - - CASSLLRTPGGVEQYF TGTGCCAGCAGTTTGCTGAGGACGCCCGGCGGGGTCGAGCAGTACTTC
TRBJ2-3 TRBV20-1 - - CSVRGGADTQYF TGCAGTGTGAGAGGGGGGGCTGATACGCAGTATTTT
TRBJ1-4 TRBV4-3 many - CASSPDSLNEKLFF TGCGCCAGCAGCCCGGACAGCCTTAATGAAAAACTGTTTTTT
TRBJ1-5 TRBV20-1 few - CSARGGTQPQHF TGCAGTGCTAGGGGGGGTACTCAGCCCCAGCATTTT
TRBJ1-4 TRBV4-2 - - CASSPEARGVEKLFF TGTGCCAGCAGCCCAGAGGCTAGAGGAGTCGAAAAACTGTTTTTT
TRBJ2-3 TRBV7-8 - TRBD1 CASSPRQGALTDTQYF TGTGCCAGCAGCCCGAGACAGGGGGCATTGACAGATACGCAGTATTTT
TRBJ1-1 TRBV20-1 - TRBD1 CSARDPGQGLAEAFF TGCAGTGCTAGAGATCCGGGACAGGGTTTGGCTGAAGCTTTCTTT
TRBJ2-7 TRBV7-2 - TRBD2 CASSLFRGGVYNEQYF TGTGCCAGCAGCTTGTTTCGGGGGGGCGTGTACAATGAGCAGTACTTC
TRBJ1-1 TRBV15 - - CATSRDRKYGTEAFF TGTGCCACCAGCAGAGATCGCAAGTACGGGACTGAAGCTTTCTTT
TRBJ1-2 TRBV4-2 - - CASSQSPGGHGYTF TGTGCCAGCAGCCAATCCCCCGGGGGCCATGGCTACACCTTC
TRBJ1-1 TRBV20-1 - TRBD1 CSARARGGTNTEAFF TGCAGTGCTAGGGCCAGGGGGGGCACGAACACTGAAGCTTTCTTT
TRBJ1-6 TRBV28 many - CASSLSDSPLHF TGTGCCAGCAGTTTATCAGACTCACCCCTCCACTTT
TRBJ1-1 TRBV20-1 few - CSARDPWGGESTEAFF TGCAGTGCTAGAGATCCTTGGGGGGGCGAGAGCACTGAAGCTTTCTTT
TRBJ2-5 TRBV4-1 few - CASSQVTGSKETQYF TGCGCCAGCAGCCAAGTAACAGGGTCTAAAGAGACCCAGTACTTC
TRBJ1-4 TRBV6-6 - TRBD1 CASSYSTGSGGSEKLFF TGTGCCAGCAGTTACTCGACAGGGTCAGGGGGAAGTGAAAAACTGTTTTTT
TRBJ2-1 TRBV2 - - CASKKGPPSSYNEQFF TGTGCCAGCAAGAAGGGCCCGCCTAGCTCCTACAATGAGCAGTTCTTC
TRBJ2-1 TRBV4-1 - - CASSHLDRYSYNEQFF TGCGCCAGCAGCCACCTCGACAGATACTCCTACAATGAGCAGTTCTTC
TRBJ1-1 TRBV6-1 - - CASSVSLGTEAFF TGTGCCAGCAGTGTTTCTTTGGGTACTGAAGCTTTCTTT
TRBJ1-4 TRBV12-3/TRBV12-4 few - CASSPGLRIPSAKLFF TGTGCCAGCAGTCCAGGGCTCCGGATCCCCTCAGCAAAACTGTTTTTT
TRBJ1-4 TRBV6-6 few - CASSGGTSEGKLFF TGTGCCAGCAGTGGCGGGACTTCCGAGGGAAAACTGTTTTTT
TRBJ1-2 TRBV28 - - CASSLFHDRNYGYTF TGTGCCAGCAGTTTGTTTCATGACAGAAACTATGGCTACACCTTC
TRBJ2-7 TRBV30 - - CAWSDPGEGATYEQYF TGTGCCTGGAGTGACCCCGGGGAGGGGGCGACTTACGAGCAGTACTTC
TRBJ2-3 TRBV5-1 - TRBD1 CASSFTVVQGSTDTQYF TGCGCCAGCAGCTTCACGGTGGTACAGGGGAGTACAGATACGCAGTATTTT
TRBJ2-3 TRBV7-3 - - CASSLGGHYSDTQYF TGTGCCAGCAGTTTGGGGGGGCATTACTCAGATACGCAGTATTTT
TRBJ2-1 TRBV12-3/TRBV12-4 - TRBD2 CASRVSGGPSSYNEQFF TGTGCCAGCAGGGTGAGCGGGGGGCCCAGCTCCTACAATGAGCAGTTCTTC
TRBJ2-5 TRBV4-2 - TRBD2 CASSQVASGEEIDEQYF TGTGCCAGCAGCCAAGTGGCTAGCGGGGAGGAGATCGATGAGCAGTACTTC
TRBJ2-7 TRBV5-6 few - CASSPGRTVYEQYF TGTGCCAGCAGCCCGGGCAGGACAGTCTACGAGCAGTACTTC
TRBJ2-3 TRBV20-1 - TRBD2 CSAETSGGPTDTQYF TGCAGTGCGGAGACTAGCGGGGGGCCCACAGATACGCAGTATTTT
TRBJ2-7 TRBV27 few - CASSLPGILSSYEQYF TGTGCCAGCAGTTTACCAGGTATCCTCAGCTCCTACGAGCAGTACTTC
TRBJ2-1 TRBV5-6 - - CASSLAGSYRRKEQFF TGTGCCAGCAGCTTGGCAGGGAGCTATAGGAGAAAGGAGCAGTTCTTC
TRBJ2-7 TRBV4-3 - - CASTFKVPRQPDEQYF TGCGCCAGCACCTTCAAGGTCCCCCGGCAGCCTGACGAGCAGTACTTC
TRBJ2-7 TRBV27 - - CASSLLPERVEQYF TGTGCCAGCAGTTTATTACCGGAAAGGGTAGAGCAGTACTTC
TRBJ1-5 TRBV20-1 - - CSARDSVNQPQHF TGCAGTGCTAGGGACTCAGTCAATCAGCCCCAGCATTTT
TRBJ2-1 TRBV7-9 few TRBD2 CASRELAGAPNEQFF TGTGCCAGCAGAGAACTAGCGGGGGCCCCCAATGAGCAGTTCTTC
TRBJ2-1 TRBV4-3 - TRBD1 CASSQDLGQGGLYNEQFF TGCGCCAGCAGCCAAGATTTAGGACAGGGTGGGTTGTACAATGAGCAGTTCTTC
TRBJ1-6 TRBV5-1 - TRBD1 CASSLAPDRMNNSPPHF TGCGCCAGCAGCTTGGCCCCGGACAGGATGAATAATTCACCCCCCCACTTT
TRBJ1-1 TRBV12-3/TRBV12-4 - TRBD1 CASTTQGAPEAFF TGTGCCAGCACCACACAGGGGGCCCCTGAAGCTTTCTTT
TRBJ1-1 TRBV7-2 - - CASRGDYKEAFF TGTGCCAGCAGAGGGGATTATAAGGAGGCTTTCTTT
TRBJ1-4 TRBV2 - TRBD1 CASNTGGFEKLFF TGTGCCAGCAATACAGGGGGCTTTGAAAAACTGTTTTTT
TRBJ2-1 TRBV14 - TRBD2 CASSQFLAGEDNEQFF TGTGCCAGCAGCCAATTCCTAGCGGGGGAGGACAATGAGCAGTTCTTC
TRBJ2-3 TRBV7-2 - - CASSLRLVPDTQYF TGTGCCAGCAGCCTCCGACTAGTCCCAGATACGCAGTATTTT
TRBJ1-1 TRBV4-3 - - CASSPMGGETFF TGCGCCAGCAGCCCAATGGGGGGGGAAACTTTCTTT
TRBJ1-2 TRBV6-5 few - CASSAFEGGYTF TGTGCCAGCAGCGCCTTCGAGGGTGGCTACACCTTC
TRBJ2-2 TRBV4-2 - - CASSLISPVAGELFF TGTGCCAGCAGCCTCATCTCCCCGGTGGCCGGGGAGCTGTTTTTT
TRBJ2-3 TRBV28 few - CASSLEASTDTQYF TGTGCCAGCAGTTTGGAGGCGAGCACAGATACGCAGTATTTT
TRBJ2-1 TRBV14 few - CASSLTIILGGSYNEQFF TGTGCCAGCAGCCTTACAATTATACTGGGGGGCTCCTACAATGAGCAGTTCTTC
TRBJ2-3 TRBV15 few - CATSRDRSDTQYF TGTGCCACCAGCAGAGATAGGTCAGATACGCAGTATTTT
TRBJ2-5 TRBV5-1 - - CASSRLGTAQETQYF TGCGCCAGCAGCCGGCTTGGGACGGCCCAAGAGACCCAGTACTTC
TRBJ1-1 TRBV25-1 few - CASRGGLSNTEAFF TGTGCCAGCAGGGGGGGACTGTCGAACACTGAAGCTTTCTTT
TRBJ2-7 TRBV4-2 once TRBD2 CASSQRGRNYEQYF TGTGCCAGCAGCCAACGCGGGAGGAACTACGAGCAGTACTTC
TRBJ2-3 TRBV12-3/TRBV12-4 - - CAGSLDGTRTDTQYF TGTGCCGGCAGTTTAGACGGGACCCGCACAGATACGCAGTATTTT
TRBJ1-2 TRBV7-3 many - CASSKTHTTVQGYTF TGTGCCAGCAGCAAAACCCATACGACAGTACAAGGCTACACCTTC
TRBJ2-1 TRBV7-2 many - CASLSGQGSYNEQFF TGTGCCAGCCTCTCCGGGCAGGGCTCCTACAATGAGCAGTTCTTC
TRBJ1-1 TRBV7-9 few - CASSLSWPSGDTEAFF TGTGCCAGCAGCTTATCGTGGCCGAGCGGGGACACTGAAGCTTTCTTT